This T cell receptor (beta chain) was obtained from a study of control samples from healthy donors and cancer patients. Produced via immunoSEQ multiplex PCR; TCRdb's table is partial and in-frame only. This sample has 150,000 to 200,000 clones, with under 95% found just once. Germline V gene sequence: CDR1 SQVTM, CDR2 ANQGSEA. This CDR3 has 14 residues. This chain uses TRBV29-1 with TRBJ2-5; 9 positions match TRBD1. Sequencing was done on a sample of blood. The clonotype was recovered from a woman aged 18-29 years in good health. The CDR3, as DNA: TGCAGTCCCCCCGCGGGACAGGGTAAAAAGACCCAGTACTTC. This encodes CSPPAGQGKKTQYF.